The 25 T cell receptor beta chains listed next were all sequenced from one sample in a study of shared clonotypes between healthy human individuals. Assay: immunoSEQ multiplex PCR; the TCRdb copy retains only in-frame clones and omits some. Here the sample spans about 670,000 clones, approximately 75% being singletons. Input material: memory CD4+ T cells sorted from blood. Noted subset: CD45RA-negative fraction. Receptor source: a woman aged 30 to 39 in good health.

This clone has more than one count but fewer than ten. The chain has TRBV5-1 and TRBJ2-5, with 12 bases that match TRBD2. The J call could be wrong; TRBJ2-7 is a better fit for the DNA end. The CDR3 covers 14 residues. Germline V gene sequence: CDR1 SGHRS, CDR2 YFSETQ. As DNA, the CDR3 is TGCGCCACCGAAGCGACTAGCGGGGGCTACGAGCAGTACTTC. This encodes CATEATSGGYEQYF.

The J gene is TRBJ1-2, the V gene TRBV28; perhaps TRBD1 as D (6 bases). Trimming took off 3 bases at V and 1 base at J, with 9 bases between the two ends. This CDR3 contains 14 residues. The germline V gene encodes CDR1 MDHEN and CDR2 SYDVKM. CDR3 bases: TGTGCCAGCAGTTTCGGACAGAGTAACTATGGCTACACCTTC. Its translation: CASSFGQSNYGYTF.

This clone was observed a few times. V usage is TRBV28 and J usage is TRBJ1-1; D remains unclear. Per the germline V gene, CDR1 is MDHEN and CDR2 is SYDVKM. The CDR3 extends over 15 amino acids. Between the trimmed V and J ends, which lost 2 bases and 2 bases, there was a span of 12 bases. The CDR3 DNA sequence: TGTGCCAGCAGTTTAGATTGGGTCGGAAACACTGAAGCTTTCTTT. Its translation is CASSLDWVGNTEAFF.

This sequence joins TRBV7-9 and TRBJ1-4, with 7 positions matching TRBD1. The trim removed 1 base at V and 0 bases at J, leaving 5 bases unmatched. The CDR3 spans 17 residues. Germline V lookup: CDR1 SEHNR, CDR2 FQNEAQ (reference sequence). CDR3: CASSLGWTGPTNEKLFF. CDR3 bases: TGTGCCAGCAGCTTAGGCTGGACAGGACCAACTAATGAAAAACTGTTTTTT.

CDR3 sequence: CASSVGVASYNEQFF. The CDR3 coding sequence is TGTGCCAGCAGCGTCGGGGTCGCTTCCTACAATGAGCAGTTCTTC. V and J are TRBV13 and TRBJ2-1; the D gene is possibly TRBD2 (5 bases). Deletions cut 5 bases from V and 1 base from J, with 12 bases between. Germline loops: CDR1 PRHDT, CDR2 FYEKMQ (reference sequence). The CDR3 has 15 residues.

The chain combines TRBV18 with TRBJ2-1; D remains ambiguous. CDR3 length: 13 amino acids. CDR1 is KGHSH and CDR2 is LQKENI in the germline V gene. Trimming took 6 bases from V and 7 from J, leaving 13 bases between them. The CDR3 loop reads CASSPASWNEQFF. CDR3 nucleotide sequence: TGTGCCAGCTCGCCCGCCTCTTGGAATGAGCAGTTCTTC.

V usage is TRBV19 and J usage is TRBJ1-1; TRBD1 might be the D (5 bases). Per the germline V gene, CDR1 is LNHDA and CDR2 is SQIVND (reference sequence). This CDR3 spans 13 amino acids. With 7 bases removed from V and 1 base from J, the gap between germline ends came to 10 bases. The CDR3 sequence is CASIGRENTEAFF. CDR3 in DNA: TGTGCCAGTATAGGCAGGGAGAACACTGAAGCTTTCTTT.

This clone was found once. This chain connects TRBV4-1 to TRBJ1-2; TRBD1 matches at 7 bases. CDR1 MGHRA and CDR2 YSYEKL come from the germline V gene. The CDR3 contains 15 residues. After removal of 5 bases from V and 7 bases from J, the junction contained 13 bases not matched to a gene. CDR3 amino acids: CASSSYPTGKFGYTF. DNA for the CDR3: TGCGCCAGCAGCTCTTATCCGACAGGGAAGTTTGGCTACACCTTC.

V usage is TRBV19 and J usage is TRBJ2-2; 9 bases fit TRBD2. CDR3 length: 14 amino acids. Trimming took 10 bases from V and 1 from J; bases not matched to a gene: 4. CDR1 is LNHDA, CDR2 SQIVND, per germline (reference sequence). CDR3: CAIEAGGNTGELFF. The CDR3 DNA reads as TGTGCCATAGAAGCGGGAGGGAACACCGGGGAGCTGTTTTTT.

This clone was recorded once. This sequence joins TRBV10-3 and TRBJ1-1; possible D gene TRBD1, 6 bases. The CDR3 runs to 19 residues. The V end was cut by 10 bases, the J end by 4 bases, with 34 bases between. Germline V lookup: CDR1 ENHRY, CDR2 SYGVKD. CDR3 DNA: TGTGCCACCCAGAGCCTACAGGGAGGGCGGGGTTGGGGGGGCACTGAAGCTTTCTTT. This sequence encodes CATQSLQGGRGWGGTEAFF.

The rearrangement links TRBV30 to TRBJ1-1; D is uncertain. Trimming took 0 bases from V and 7 from J, leaving 6 bases between them. Per the germline V gene, CDR1 is GTSNPN and CDR2 is SVGIG (reference sequence). There are 11 residues in the CDR3. CDR3 in amino acids: CAWSVGVEAFF. The CDR3 DNA reads TGTGCCTGGAGTGTGGGTGTTGAAGCTTTCTTT.

The chain has TRBV11-2 and TRBJ2-7; 7 nucleotides match TRBD2. The CDR3 is made up of 14 amino acids. Trimming cost V 3 bases and J 5 bases; bases outside gene matches: 7. Germline CDR1 is SGHAT and CDR2 is FQNNGV. The CDR3, as DNA: TGTGCCAGCAGCTTCGCGGCGGGAGCTAACGAGCAGTACTTC. Its translation: CASSFAAGANEQYF. Full variable domain (outside the CDR3, taken from reference TRBV11-2 and TRBJ2-7): EAGVAQSPRYKIIEKRQSVAFWCNPISGHATLYWYQQILGQGPKLLIQFQNNGVVDDSQLPKDRFSAERLKGVDSTLKIQPAKLEDSAVYLCASSFAAGANEQYFGPGTRLTVT.

V and J are TRBV6-6 and TRBJ2-1; TRBD2 aligns across 8 bases. Trimming removed 8 bases from V and 8 bases from J; junction bases left unmatched: 17. Germline V lookup: CDR1 MNHNY, CDR2 SVGAGI (reference sequence). The length of the CDR3 is 16 residues. The CDR3 DNA follows: TGTGCCAGCTCTCCCTACCCAAGCGGGAGTCGACATGAGCAGTTCTTC. This gives the protein CASSPYPSGSRHEQFF.

The V gene is TRBV6-1, the J gene TRBJ1-2; D unclear. CDR1 MNHNS and CDR2 SASEGT come from the germline V gene. V shed 3 bases and J shed 7 bases, with 3 bases lying between them. CDR3 length: 10 amino acids. CDR3 amino acids: CASSDVGYTF. CDR3 DNA: TGTGCCAGCAGTGATGTTGGCTACACCTTC.

This chain links TRBV7-2 with TRBJ1-1; D unresolved. CDR3 length: 13 amino acids. Per germline, CDR1 SGHTA and CDR2 FQGNSA. Trimming took 5 bases from V and 1 from J, leaving 8 bases between them. The CDR3 nucleotides read TGTGCCAGCAGCCTACTAGCGAACACTGAAGCTTTCTTT. This encodes CASSLLANTEAFF.

The V gene is TRBV19, the J gene TRBJ1-4; TRBD1 matches 10 bases. The CDR3 contains 16 residues. V dropped 4 bases and J dropped 5; count of bases not matched to a gene: 7. Germline V gene sequence: CDR1 LNHDA, CDR2 SQIVND (reference sequence). The CDR3: CASSNPGTGVNEKLFF. Written as DNA, the CDR3 is TGTGCCAGTAGTAACCCCGGGACAGGGGTGAATGAAAAACTGTTTTTT.

This chain joins TRBV18 and TRBJ2-7, with D possibly being TRBD1 (6 bases). V shed 6 bases and J shed 1 base, with 22 bases lying between them. Germline values: CDR1 KGHSH, CDR2 LQKENI. The CDR3 totals 17 residues. The CDR3 here is CASSPRGTAGNSYEQYF. The CDR3 DNA reads TGTGCCAGCTCGCCCAGGGGTACTGCGGGCAATTCCTACGAGCAGTACTTC.

The chain employs TRBV28 and TRBJ2-7; D is possibly TRBD2 (5 bases). The CDR3 is 14 residues long. V lost 3 bases and J 5 bases, leaving 14 bases between the germline ends. Germline lookup yields CDR1 MDHEN and CDR2 SYDVKM. In nucleotides, the CDR3 is TGTGCCAGCAGTTTGTCCGGCAGGAGGCACGAGCAGTACTTC. This codes for CASSLSGRRHEQYF. Complete variable domain (other parts from reference TRBV28 and TRBJ2-7): DVKVTQSSRYLVKRTGEKVFLECVQDMDHENMFWYRQDPGLGLRLIYFSYDVKMKEKGDIPEGYSVSREKKERFSLILESASTNQTSMYLCASSLSGRRHEQYFGPGTRLTVT.

At least ten counts were recorded for this clone. The same CDR3 arises from other DNA sequences in this sample as well. The gene calls are TRBV4-1 and TRBJ2-5; 7 nucleotides line up with TRBD1. CDR1 MGHRA and CDR2 YSYEKL come from the germline V gene. The V segment lost 1 base and the J segment 3 bases; nucleotides outside the gene matches: 5. The CDR3 is made up of 15 amino acids. The chain's CDR3 is CASSQGPGGEETQYF. CDR3 sequence (DNA): TGCGCCAGCAGCCAAGGACCAGGGGGTGAAGAGACCCAGTACTTC.

There are a few counts of this clone. The chain uses TRBV30 and TRBJ1-5; 7 bases align to TRBD1. V was pared by 5 bases and J by 6 bases, with 7 bases of the junction left unmatched. The CDR3 is 13 amino acids. In germline, CDR1 is GTSNPN, CDR2 SVGIG (reference sequence). The CDR3 here is CAWGINRGQPQHF. In DNA, the CDR3 is TGTGCCTGGGGGATAAACAGGGGTCAGCCCCAGCATTTT.

The V and J genes are TRBV11-2 and TRBJ1-1, with 11 bases lining up with TRBD1. Germline trimming cut 6 bases from V and 5 bases from J; bases unmatched to any gene: 5. This CDR3 comprises 14 residues. CDR1 and CDR2 from the germline V gene are SGHAT and FQNNGV. CDR3 in DNA: TGTGCCAGCAGTCTTGGACAGGGGGCGACTGAAGCTTTCTTT. Translated, it gives CASSLGQGATEAFF.

The chain is built from TRBV30 and TRBJ1-5; a weak D match, TRBD1 (6 bases). Trimming pared 0 bases from V and 4 bases from J, leaving 10 bases between. CDR1 GTSNPN and CDR2 SVGIG come from the germline V gene (reference sequence). The CDR3 is 14 amino acids. The CDR3 sequence is CAWSVMQGNQPQHF. Written as DNA, the CDR3 is TGTGCCTGGAGTGTAATGCAGGGGAATCAGCCCCAGCATTTT.

This clone was counted between two and nine times. V gene TRBV7-2 combines with J gene TRBJ2-7; D assignment may be TRBD1 or TRBD2 (5 bases each). Germline CDR1 is SGHTA and CDR2 is FQGNSA. The CDR3 covers 16 residues. The germline V and J ends were trimmed by 0 bases and 3 bases, with 15 bases remaining between them. CDR3 sequence (DNA): TGTGCCAGCAGCTTAGCGTGGGGACCCCTCCTCTACGAGCAGTACTTC. Translated: CASSLAWGPLLYEQYF. Full variable domain (rest looked up from reference TRBV7-2 and TRBJ2-7): GAGVSQSPSNKVTEKGKDVELRCDPISGHTALYWYRQSLGQGLEFLIYFQGNSAPDKSGLPSDRFSAERTGGSVSTLTIQRTQQEDSAVYLCASSLAWGPLLYEQYFGPGTRLTVT.

In this sample, this clone turned up many times. This chain connects TRBV19 to TRBJ2-6; possibly TRBD1 or TRBD2 for D (5 bases each). V lost 5 bases and J 0 bases, leaving 23 bases between the germline ends. Germline V gene data show CDR1 as LNHDA and CDR2 as SQIVND (reference sequence). The CDR3 has 20 residues. CDR3 in DNA: TGTGCCAGTAGTTTTGCCCTAGAGGGGCCCGTTGACTCTGGGGCCAACGTCCTGACTTTC. This codes for CASSFALEGPVDSGANVLTF.

In this sample, this clone turned up a few times. The CDR3: CASSLSVGYTGELFF. For the CDR3, the DNA is TGTGCCAGCAGCCTTAGTGTGGGATACACCGGGGAGCTGTTTTTT. This chain links TRBV27 with TRBJ2-2; D not certain. The germline V gene has CDR1 MNHEY and CDR2 SMNVEV (reference sequence). Trimming stripped 6 bases from V and 3 bases from J, with 14 bases between. The CDR3 loop spans 15 amino acids.